This section outlines one T cell receptor (beta chain) sequence together with its context. The CDR3 has 16 amino acids. Germline V gene data show CDR1 as SGHVS and CDR2 as FNYEAQ. The germline V and J ends were trimmed by 5 bases and 0 bases, with 16 bases remaining between them. Original processing notes: From reference gene primer amplification, estimates of nucleated cell counts were derived. TCRdb's table, derived via immunoSEQ multiplex PCR, lists solely in-frame clones and lacks some. V, J and clone size were drawn from that table, and D and trimming were deduced from the DNA. The repertoire holds around 50,000 clones, with 60% to 80% as singletons. The data belong to a study of blood T cell repertoires in COVID-19.

V usage is TRBV7-6 and J usage is TRBJ1-1; D gene ambiguous. This TCR was recovered from a woman in her fifties or sixties with acute COVID-19. Sequenced input: PBMCs or T cells enriched from blood (not recorded which). CDR3 in DNA: TGTGCCAGCAGCCGCGTCACGGGAAACATGAACACTGAAGCTTTCTTT. The encoded protein is CASSRVTGNMNTEAFF. Looking up the rest from reference TRBV7-6 and TRBJ1-1 gives the full variable domain: GAGVSQSPRYKVTKRGQDVALRCDPISGHVSLYWYRQALGQGPEFLTYFNYEAQQDKSGLPNDRFSAERPEGSISTLTIQRTEQRDSAMYRCASSRVTGNMNTEAFFGQGTRLTVV.